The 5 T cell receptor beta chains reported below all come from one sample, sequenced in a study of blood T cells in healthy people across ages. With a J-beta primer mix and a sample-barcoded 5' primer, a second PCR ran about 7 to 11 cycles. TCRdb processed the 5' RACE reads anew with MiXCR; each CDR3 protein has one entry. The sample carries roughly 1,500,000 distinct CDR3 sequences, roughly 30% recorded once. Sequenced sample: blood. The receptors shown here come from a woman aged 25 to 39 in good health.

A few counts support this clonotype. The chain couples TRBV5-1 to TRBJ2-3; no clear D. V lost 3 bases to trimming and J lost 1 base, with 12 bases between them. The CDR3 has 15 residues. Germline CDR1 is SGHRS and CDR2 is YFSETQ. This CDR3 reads CASSSRARGTDTQYF. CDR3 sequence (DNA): TGCGCCAGCAGCTCCCGGGCCCGGGGCACAGATACGCAGTATTTT.

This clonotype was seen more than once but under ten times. The CDR3: CASSPRSGSGNTGELFF. CDR3 in DNA: TGTGCCAGCAGCCCCAGATCAGGGTCGGGGAACACCGGGGAGCTGTTTTTT. The chain is built from TRBV7-7 and TRBJ2-2; D is possibly TRBD1 (5 bases). There are 17 residues in the CDR3. Germline CDR1 SSHAT, CDR2 FNYEAQ (reference sequence). V was trimmed by 5 bases and J by 1 base, leaving 17 bases between them.

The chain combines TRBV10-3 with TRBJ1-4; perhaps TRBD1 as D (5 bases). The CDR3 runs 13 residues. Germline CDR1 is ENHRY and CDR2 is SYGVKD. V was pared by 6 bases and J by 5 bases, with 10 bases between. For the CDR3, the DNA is TGTGCCATCAGACGGGGCCCAAATGAAAAACTGTTTTTT. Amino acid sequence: CAIRRGPNEKLFF.

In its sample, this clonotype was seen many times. The CDR3 region is CSARPGQGNGSPLHF. In DNA, the CDR3 is TGCAGTGCCCGACCGGGACAGGGGAACGGCTCACCCCTCCACTTT. This chain uses TRBV20-1 with TRBJ1-6; 10 positions match TRBD1. This CDR3 has 15 residues. Germline V lookup: CDR1 DFQATT, CDR2 SNEGSKA (reference sequence). Unmatched junction bases numbered 12, after V lost 6 bases and J lost 10 bases.

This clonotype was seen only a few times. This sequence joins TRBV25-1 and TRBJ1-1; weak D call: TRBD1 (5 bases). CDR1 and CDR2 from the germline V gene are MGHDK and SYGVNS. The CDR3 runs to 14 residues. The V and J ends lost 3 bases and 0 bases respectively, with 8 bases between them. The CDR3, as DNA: TGTGCCAGCAGTGAGGGACTTATGAACACTGAAGCTTTCTTT. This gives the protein CASSEGLMNTEAFF.